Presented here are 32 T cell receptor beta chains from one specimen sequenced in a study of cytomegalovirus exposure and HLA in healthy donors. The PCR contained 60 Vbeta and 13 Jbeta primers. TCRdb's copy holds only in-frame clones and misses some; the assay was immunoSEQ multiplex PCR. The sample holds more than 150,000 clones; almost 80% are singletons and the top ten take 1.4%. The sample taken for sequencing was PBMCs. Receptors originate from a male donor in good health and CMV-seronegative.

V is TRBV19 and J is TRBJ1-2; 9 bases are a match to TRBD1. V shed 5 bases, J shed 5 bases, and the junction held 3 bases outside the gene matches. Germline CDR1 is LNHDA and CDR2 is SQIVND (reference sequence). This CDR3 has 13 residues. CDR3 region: CASSGDRDYGYTF. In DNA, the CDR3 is TGTGCCAGTAGTGGGGACAGGGATTATGGCTACACCTTC.

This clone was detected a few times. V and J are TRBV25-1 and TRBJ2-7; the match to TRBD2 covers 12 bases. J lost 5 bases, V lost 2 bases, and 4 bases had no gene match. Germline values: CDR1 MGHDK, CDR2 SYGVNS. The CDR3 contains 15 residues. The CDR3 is CASSELAGGPDEQYF. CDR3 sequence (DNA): TGTGCCAGCAGTGAACTAGCGGGAGGGCCGGACGAGCAGTACTTC.

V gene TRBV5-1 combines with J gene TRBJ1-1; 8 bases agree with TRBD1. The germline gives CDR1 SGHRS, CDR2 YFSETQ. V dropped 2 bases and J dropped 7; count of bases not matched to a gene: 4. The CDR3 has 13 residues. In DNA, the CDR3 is TGCGCCAGCAGCTTAGGACAGGGCAATGAAGCTTTCTTT. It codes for CASSLGQGNEAFF.

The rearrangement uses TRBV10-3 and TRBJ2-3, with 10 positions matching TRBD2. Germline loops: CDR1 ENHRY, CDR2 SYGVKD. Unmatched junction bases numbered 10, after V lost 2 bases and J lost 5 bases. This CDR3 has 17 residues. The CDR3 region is CAISERGVAGGRDTQYF. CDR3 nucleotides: TGTGCCATCAGTGAGCGGGGGGTAGCGGGGGGTCGAGATACGCAGTATTTT.

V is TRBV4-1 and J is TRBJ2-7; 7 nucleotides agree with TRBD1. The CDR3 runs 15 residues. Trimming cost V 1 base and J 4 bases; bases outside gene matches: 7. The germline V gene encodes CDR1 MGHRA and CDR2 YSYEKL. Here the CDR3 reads CASSQAPGQQYEQYF. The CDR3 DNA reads TGCGCCAGCAGCCAAGCCCCGGGACAGCAATACGAGCAGTACTTC.

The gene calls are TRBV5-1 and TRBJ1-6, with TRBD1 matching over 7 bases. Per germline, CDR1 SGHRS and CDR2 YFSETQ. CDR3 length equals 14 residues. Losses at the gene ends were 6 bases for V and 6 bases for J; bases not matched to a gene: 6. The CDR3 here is CASTTGTANSPLHF. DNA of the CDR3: TGCGCCAGCACAACCGGGACAGCTAATTCACCCCTCCACTTT.

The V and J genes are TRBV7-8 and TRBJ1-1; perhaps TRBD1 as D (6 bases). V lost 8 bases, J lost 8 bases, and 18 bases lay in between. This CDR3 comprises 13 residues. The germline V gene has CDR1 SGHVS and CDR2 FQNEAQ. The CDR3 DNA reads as TGTGCCAGCCGTCAGGGGCTGACACGAGAAGCTTTCTTT. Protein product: CASRQGLTREAFF. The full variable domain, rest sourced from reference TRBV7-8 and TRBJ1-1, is GAGVSQSPRYKVAKRGQDVALRCDPISGHVSLFWYQQALGQGPEFLTYFQNEAQLDKSGLPSDRFFAERPEGSVSTLKIQRTQQEDSAVYLCASRQGLTREAFFGQGTRLTVV.

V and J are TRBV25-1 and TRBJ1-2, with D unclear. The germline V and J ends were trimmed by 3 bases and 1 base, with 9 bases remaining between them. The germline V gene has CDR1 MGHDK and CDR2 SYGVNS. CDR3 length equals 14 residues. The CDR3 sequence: CASSEPGSNYGYTF. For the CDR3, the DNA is TGTGCCAGCAGTGAGCCAGGCAGTAACTATGGCTACACCTTC.

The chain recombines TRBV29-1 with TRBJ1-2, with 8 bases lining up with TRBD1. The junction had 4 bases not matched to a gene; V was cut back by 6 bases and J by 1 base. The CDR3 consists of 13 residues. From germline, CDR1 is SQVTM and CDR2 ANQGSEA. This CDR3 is CSVNRGSNYGYTF. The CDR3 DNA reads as TGCAGCGTCAACAGGGGGAGTAACTATGGCTACACCTTC.

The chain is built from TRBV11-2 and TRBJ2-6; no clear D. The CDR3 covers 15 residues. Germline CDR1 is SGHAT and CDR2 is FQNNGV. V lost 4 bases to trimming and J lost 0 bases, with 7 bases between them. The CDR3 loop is CASSSAFSGANVLTF. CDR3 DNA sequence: TGTGCCAGCAGCTCCGCGTTCTCTGGGGCCAACGTCCTGACTTTC. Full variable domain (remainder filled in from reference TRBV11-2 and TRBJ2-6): EAGVAQSPRYKIIEKRQSVAFWCNPISGHATLYWYQQILGQGPKLLIQFQNNGVVDDSQLPKDRFSAERLKGVDSTLKIQPAKLEDSAVYLCASSSAFSGANVLTFGAGSRLTVL.

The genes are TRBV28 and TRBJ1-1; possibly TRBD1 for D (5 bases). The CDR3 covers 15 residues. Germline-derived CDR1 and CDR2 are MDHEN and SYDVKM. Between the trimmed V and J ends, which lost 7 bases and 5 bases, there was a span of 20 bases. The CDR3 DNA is TGTGCCAGCATTACCCAGGGCGGTGTGAGAACTGAAGCTTTCTTT. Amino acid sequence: CASITQGGVRTEAFF.

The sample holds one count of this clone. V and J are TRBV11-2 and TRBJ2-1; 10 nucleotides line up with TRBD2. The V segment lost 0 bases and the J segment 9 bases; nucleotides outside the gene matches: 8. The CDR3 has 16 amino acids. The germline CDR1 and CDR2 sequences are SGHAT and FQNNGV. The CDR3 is CASSLDRAGGLSEQFF. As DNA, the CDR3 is TGTGCCAGCAGCTTAGACCGAGCGGGGGGGCTGAGTGAGCAGTTCTTC.

The CDR3 reads CASSLARGHQPQHF. The CDR3 nucleotides are TGTGCCAGCAGCTTAGCCAGGGGGCATCAGCCCCAGCATTTT. The chain has TRBV7-8 and TRBJ1-5; 8 positions agree with TRBD1. The length of the CDR3 is 14 residues. Looked up from germline, CDR1 is SGHVS and CDR2 is FQNEAQ. The junction had 0 bases not matched to a gene; V was cut back by 0 bases and J by 5 bases.

CDR3 DNA: TGTGCCAGCTCACCATCCCGCCAGGGGGCGTTTGGAAACACCATATATTTT. This gives the protein CASSPSRQGAFGNTIYF. The V and J genes are TRBV18 and TRBJ1-3; TRBD1 aligns across 8 bases. CDR3 size: 17 residues. The junction had 9 bases not matched to a gene; V was cut back by 2 bases and J by 3 bases. Germline lookup yields CDR1 KGHSH and CDR2 LQKENI.

This CDR3 reads CASSFRGFEAFF. CDR3 DNA: TGTGCCAGCAGCTTCAGGGGATTTGAAGCTTTCTTT. This chain links TRBV5-4 with TRBJ1-1; a possible D gene is TRBD1 (6 bases). Deletions cut 2 bases from V and 7 bases from J, with 9 bases between. Looked up from germline, CDR1 is SGHNT and CDR2 is YYREEE (reference sequence). CDR3 length equals 12 residues.

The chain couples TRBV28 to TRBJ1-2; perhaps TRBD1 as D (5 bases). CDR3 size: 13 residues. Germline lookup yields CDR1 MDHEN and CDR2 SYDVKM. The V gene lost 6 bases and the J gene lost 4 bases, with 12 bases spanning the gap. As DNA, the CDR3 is TGTGCCAGCAGCCTCCCGGGGGGCTATGGCTACACCTTC. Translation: CASSLPGGYGYTF.

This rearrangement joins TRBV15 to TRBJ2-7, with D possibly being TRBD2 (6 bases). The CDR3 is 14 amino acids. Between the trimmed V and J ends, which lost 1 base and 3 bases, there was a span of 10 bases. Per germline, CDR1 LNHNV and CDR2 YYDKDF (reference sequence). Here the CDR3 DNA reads TGTGCCACCAGCAGAGCGGGAGTCCGCTACGAGCAGTACTTC. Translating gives CATSRAGVRYEQYF.

The CDR3 DNA is TGCGCCAGCAGCTTGGAAGCGGGAGTGGCAGATACGCAGTATTTT. Translation gives CASSLEAGVADTQYF. V usage is TRBV5-1 and J usage is TRBJ2-3, with TRBD2 matching 8 bases. The CDR3 covers 15 residues. CDR1 SGHRS and CDR2 YFSETQ come from the germline V gene. The V and J ends lost 0 bases and 4 bases, in that order; junction bases with no gene match: 4.

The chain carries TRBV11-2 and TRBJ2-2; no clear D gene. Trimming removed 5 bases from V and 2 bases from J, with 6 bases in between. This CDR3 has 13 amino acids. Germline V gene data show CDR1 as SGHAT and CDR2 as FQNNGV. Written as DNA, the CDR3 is TGTGCCAGCAGCGTTCCAAACACCGGGGAGCTGTTTTTT. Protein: CASSVPNTGELFF.

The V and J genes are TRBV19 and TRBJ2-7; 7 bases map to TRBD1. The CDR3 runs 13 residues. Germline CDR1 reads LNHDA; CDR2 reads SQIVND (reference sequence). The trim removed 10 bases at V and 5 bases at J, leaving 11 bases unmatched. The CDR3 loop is CATSDGQADEQYF. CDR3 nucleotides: TGTGCCACCAGCGACGGACAGGCCGACGAGCAGTACTTC.

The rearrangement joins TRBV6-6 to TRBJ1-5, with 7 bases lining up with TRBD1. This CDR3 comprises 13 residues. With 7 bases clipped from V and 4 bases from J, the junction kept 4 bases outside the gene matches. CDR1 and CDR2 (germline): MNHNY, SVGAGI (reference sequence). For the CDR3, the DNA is TGTGCCAGCACCCTGACAGGGAATCAGCCCCAGCATTTT. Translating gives CASTLTGNQPQHF.

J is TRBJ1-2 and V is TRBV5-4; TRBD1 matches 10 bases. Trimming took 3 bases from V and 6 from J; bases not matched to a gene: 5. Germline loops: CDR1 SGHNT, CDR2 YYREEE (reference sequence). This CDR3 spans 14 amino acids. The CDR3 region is CASSSDRGRDGYTF. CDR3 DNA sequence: TGTGCCAGCAGCTCTGACAGGGGGCGGGATGGCTACACCTTC. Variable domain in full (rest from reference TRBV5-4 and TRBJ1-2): ETGVTQSPTHLIKTRGQQVTLRCSSQSGHNTVSWYQQALGQGPQFIFQYYREEENGRGNFPPRFSGLQFPNYSSELNVNALELDDSALYLCASSSDRGRDGYTFGSGTRLTVV.

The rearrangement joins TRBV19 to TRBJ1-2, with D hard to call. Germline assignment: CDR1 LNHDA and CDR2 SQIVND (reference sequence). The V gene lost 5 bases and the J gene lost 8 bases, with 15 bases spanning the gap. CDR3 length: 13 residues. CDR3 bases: TGTGCCAGTAGTCCCCGAGCCCGGGAAGGCTACACCTTC. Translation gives CASSPRAREGYTF.

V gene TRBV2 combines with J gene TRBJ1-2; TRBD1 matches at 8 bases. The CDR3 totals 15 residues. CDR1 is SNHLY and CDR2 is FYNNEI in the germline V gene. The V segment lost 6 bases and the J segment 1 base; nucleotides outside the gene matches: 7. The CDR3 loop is CASRADRDRNYGYTF. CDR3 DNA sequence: TGTGCCAGCAGAGCGGACAGGGACCGTAACTATGGCTACACCTTC.

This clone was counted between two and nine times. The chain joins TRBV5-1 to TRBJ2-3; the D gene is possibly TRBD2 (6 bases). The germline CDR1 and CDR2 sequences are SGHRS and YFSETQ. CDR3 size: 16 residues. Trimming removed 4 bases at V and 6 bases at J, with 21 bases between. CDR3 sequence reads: CASSRTRGTGEDTQYF. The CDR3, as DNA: TGCGCCAGCAGCCGGACGCGTGGGACTGGAGAGGATACGCAGTATTTT.

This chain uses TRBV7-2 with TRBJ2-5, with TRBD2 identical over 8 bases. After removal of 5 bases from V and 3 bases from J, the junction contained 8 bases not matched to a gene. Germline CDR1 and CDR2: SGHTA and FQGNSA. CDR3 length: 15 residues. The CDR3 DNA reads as TGTGCCAGCAGCATGAGCGGGAGACCCGAAGAGACCCAGTACTTC. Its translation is CASSMSGRPEETQYF.

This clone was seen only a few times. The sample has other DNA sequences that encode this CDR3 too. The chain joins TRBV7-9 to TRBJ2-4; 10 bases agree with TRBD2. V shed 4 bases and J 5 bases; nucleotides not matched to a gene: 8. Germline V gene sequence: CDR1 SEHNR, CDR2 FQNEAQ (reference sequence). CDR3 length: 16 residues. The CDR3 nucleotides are TGTGCCAGCAGCTCGAGAGCGGGGGGGCCCGAAAACATTCAGTACTTC. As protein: CASSSRAGGPENIQYF.

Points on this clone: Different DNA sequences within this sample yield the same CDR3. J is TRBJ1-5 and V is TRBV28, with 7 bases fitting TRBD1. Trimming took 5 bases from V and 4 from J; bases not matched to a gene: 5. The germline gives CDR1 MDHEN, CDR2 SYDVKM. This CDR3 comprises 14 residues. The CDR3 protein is CASSLRQGNQPQHF. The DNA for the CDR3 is TGTGCCAGCAGTCTCCGACAGGGAAATCAGCCCCAGCATTTT.

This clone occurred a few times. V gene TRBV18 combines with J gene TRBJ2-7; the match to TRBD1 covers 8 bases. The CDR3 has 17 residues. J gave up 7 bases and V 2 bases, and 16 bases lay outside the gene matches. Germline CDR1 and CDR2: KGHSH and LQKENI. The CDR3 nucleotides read TGTGCCAGCTCACCAATCCGGGGGAGCCAGGGGGCGGGGGAGCAGTACTTC. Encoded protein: CASSPIRGSQGAGEQYF.

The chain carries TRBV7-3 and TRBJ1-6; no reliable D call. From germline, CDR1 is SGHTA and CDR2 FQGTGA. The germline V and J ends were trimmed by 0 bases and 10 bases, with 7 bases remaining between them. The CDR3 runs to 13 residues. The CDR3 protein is CASSLTKESPLHF. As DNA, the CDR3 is TGTGCCAGCAGCTTAACGAAGGAGTCACCCCTCCACTTT.

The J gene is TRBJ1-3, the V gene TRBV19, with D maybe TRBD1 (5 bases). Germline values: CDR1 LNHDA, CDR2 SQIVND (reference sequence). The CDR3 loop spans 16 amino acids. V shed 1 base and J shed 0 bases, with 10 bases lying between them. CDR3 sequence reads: CASSIADTRSGNTIYF. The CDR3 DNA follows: TGTGCCAGTAGTATAGCGGACACCCGCTCTGGAAACACCATATATTTT.

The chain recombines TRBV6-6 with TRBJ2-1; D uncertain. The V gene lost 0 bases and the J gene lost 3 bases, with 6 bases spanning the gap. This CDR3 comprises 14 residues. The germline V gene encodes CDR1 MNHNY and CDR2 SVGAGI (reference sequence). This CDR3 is CASSYSSDYNEQFF. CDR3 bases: TGTGCCAGCAGTTACTCGAGTGACTACAATGAGCAGTTCTTC.